This entry lists 2 T cell receptor beta chains sequenced from one sample in a study of Ad26.COV2.S vaccination and SARS-CoV-2 variants (dated by TCRdb to about 2021). The method was the immunoSEQ multiplex PCR assay. The source is immuneACCESS, and TCRdb retained only in-frame sequences with V and J called. Part of the clones is not carried over; for the studies checked, unresolved V genes explain less than half of this, and the remainder is unexplained. The sample table holds approximately 90,000 clones, of which approximately 86% were seen once. The top ten clones comprise approximately 15% of the sample. The label giving this sample's time point can be read as: individuals recovered from natural SARS-CoV-2 infection. Sequenced material: peripheral blood, taken after recovery from COVID-19. These receptors all stem from a human donor who had recovered from COVID-19.

The chain joins TRBV28 to TRBJ2-1; TRBD2 matches 10 bases. CDR3 length: 18 amino acids. Germline values: CDR1 MDHEN, CDR2 SYDVKM. Trimming took 4 bases from V and 2 from J; bases not matched to a gene: 11. CDR3 in DNA: TGTGCCAGCAGTTCCCTAGCGGGAGACTTTTCAGCCTACAATGAGCAGTTCTTC. Its translation: CASSSLAGDFSAYNEQFF.

The rearrangement uses TRBV6-6 and TRBJ2-5, with 12 bases that match TRBD2. The germline V gene has CDR1 MNHNY and CDR2 SVGAGI (reference sequence). V was pared by 5 bases and J by 5 bases, with 9 bases of the junction left unmatched. The CDR3 is made up of 16 amino acids. For the CDR3, the DNA is TGTGCCAGCAGTCGGACTAGCGGGACGGGAGAGGAGACCCAGTACTTC. It translates to CASSRTSGTGEETQYF.